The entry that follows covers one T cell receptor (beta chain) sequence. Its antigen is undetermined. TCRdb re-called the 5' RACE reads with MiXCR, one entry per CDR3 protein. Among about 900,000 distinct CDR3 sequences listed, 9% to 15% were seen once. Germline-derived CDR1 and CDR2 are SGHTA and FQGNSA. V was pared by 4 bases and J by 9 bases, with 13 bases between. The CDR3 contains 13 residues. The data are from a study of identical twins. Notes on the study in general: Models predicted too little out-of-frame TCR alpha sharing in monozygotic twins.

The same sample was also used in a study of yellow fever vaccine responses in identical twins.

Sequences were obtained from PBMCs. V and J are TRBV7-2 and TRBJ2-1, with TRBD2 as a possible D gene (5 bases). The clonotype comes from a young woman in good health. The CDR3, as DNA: TGTGCCAGCAGCTCCCTACCTGGACTTGAGCAGTTCTTC. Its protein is CASSSLPGLEQFF.